Below, 10 T cell receptor beta chains from the same sample are listed, as sequenced in a study of HIV-infected patients and healthy controls. cDNA was made from 500 ng RNA using alpha and beta constant primers. Separate chain-specific third strand synthesis with multiplexing indices produced the alpha and beta libraries. MiXCR, run by TCRdb on the 5' RACE reads, gives a single entry per CDR3 protein. The sample consists of 13,000 to 15,000 distinct CDR3 sequences, about 9.8% of them appearing once. All unsorted peripheral T cells were captured because whole blood was used without fractionation. Sequencing used blood. The source is an adult in good health.

This clonotype has only a few counts. V gene TRBV7-2 combines with J gene TRBJ2-5; D is possibly TRBD2 (6 bases). Trimming stripped 2 bases from V and 5 bases from J, with 12 bases between. This CDR3 has 14 residues. Germline CDR1 reads SGHTA; CDR2 reads FQGNSA. This chain's CDR3 is CASSLYGSGETQYF. As DNA, the CDR3 is TGTGCCAGCAGCTTATACGGGAGCGGGGAGACCCAGTACTTC. Combining the CDR3 with reference TRBV7-2 and TRBJ2-5 gives the whole variable domain GAGVSQSPSNKVTEKGKDVELRCDPISGHTALYWYRQSLGQGLEFLIYFQGNSAPDKSGLPSDRFSAERTGGSVSTLTIQRTQQEDSAVYLCASSLYGSGETQYFGPGTRLLVL.

This clonotype ranks as medium-sized. This chain links TRBV4-3 with TRBJ2-6; D is tentatively TRBD1 or TRBD2 (5 bases each). The V gene's germline CDR1 is LGHNA and CDR2 YSLEER. The V gene lost 0 bases and the J gene lost 4 bases, with 10 bases spanning the gap. The CDR3 is made up of 16 amino acids. The CDR3 spells CASSQDSGAGANVLTF. Here the CDR3 DNA reads TGCGCCAGCAGCCAAGATTCCGGGGCCGGGGCCAACGTCCTGACTTTC.

This clonotype qualifies as medium-sized. CDR3 nucleotides: TGTGCCAGCGGGAGAGCGGTCACCGGGGAGCTGTTTTTT. Its translation is CASGRAVTGELFF. The V gene is TRBV7-9, the J gene TRBJ2-2; D is perhaps TRBD2 (5 bases). The CDR3 is 13 residues long. The V end lost 8 bases, the J end lost 4 bases, and 11 bases lay between the germline ends. The germline V gene encodes CDR1 SEHNR and CDR2 FQNEAQ (reference sequence).

This chain links TRBV12-3 or TRBV12-4 with TRBJ1-1; D ambiguous. V was shortened by 6 bases and J by 3 bases, with 11 bases between the two germline ends. The CDR3 length is 13 residues. This chain's CDR3 is CASRIHDYTEAFF. In nucleotides, the CDR3 is TGTGCCAGCAGGATTCATGACTACACTGAAGCTTTCTTT.

This clonotype was picked up many times. The chain links TRBV19 to TRBJ1-1, with no clear D. CDR3 length: 14 amino acids. Trimming took off 5 bases at V and 2 bases at J, with 12 bases between the two ends. Germline V gene lookup returns CDR1 LNHDA and CDR2 SQIVND (reference sequence). The CDR3 is CASSGQVVNTEAFF. In DNA form, the CDR3 reads TGTGCCAGTAGTGGGCAGGTAGTCAACACTGAAGCTTTCTTT.

This chain joins TRBV18 and TRBJ2-2; D gene uncertain. The CDR3 extends over 16 amino acids. Germline CDR1 reads KGHSH; CDR2 reads LQKENI. Between the trimmed V and J ends, which lost 2 bases and 1 base, there was a span of 11 bases. In DNA form, the CDR3 reads TGTGCCAGCTCACCAAGCCAGCGTCAGAACACCGGGGAGCTGTTTTTT. Amino acid sequence: CASSPSQRQNTGELFF.

This clonotype was seen many times. The chain is built from TRBV7-2 and TRBJ2-7; 8 nucleotides agree with TRBD2. Trimming removed 5 bases from V and 0 bases from J; junction bases left unmatched: 6. From germline, CDR1 is SGHTA and CDR2 FQGNSA. This CDR3 has 15 amino acids. In DNA, the CDR3 is TGTGCCAGCAGCCCGGGGGGGATCTCCTCCTACGAGCAGTACTTC. Its protein product is CASSPGGISSYEQYF.

Many counts were recorded for this clonotype. V and J are TRBV19 and TRBJ1-5, with D uncertain. The CDR3 has 13 amino acids. Germline loops: CDR1 LNHDA, CDR2 SQIVND (reference sequence). Trimming left V 4 bases short and J 3 bases short, with 7 bases between. The chain's CDR3 is CASSTGFNQPQHF. The CDR3 DNA reads TGTGCCAGTAGTACAGGCTTCAATCAGCCCCAGCATTTT.

This clonotype rates as medium-sized. The V and J genes are TRBV7-3 and TRBJ2-6; 9 nucleotides align to TRBD1. The V gene's germline CDR1 is SGHTA and CDR2 FQGTGA. The CDR3 covers 18 residues. V was clipped by 5 bases and J by 0 bases; unmatched bases: 8. The CDR3 coding sequence is TGTGCCAGCAGCAAAAAGGGACAGGGCAGCTCTGGGGCCAACGTCCTGACTTTC. Its protein is CASSKKGQGSSGANVLTF.

This clonotype is classed as medium-sized (0.01 to 0.1%). V gene TRBV29-1 combines with J gene TRBJ1-5; TRBD1 matches 8 bases. The V segment lost 6 bases and the J segment 4 bases; nucleotides outside the gene matches: 8. Germline V CDR1 and CDR2: SQVTM, ANQGSEA. The CDR3 consists of 14 residues. Here the CDR3 DNA reads TGCAGCGTCAGCGGACAGGGCGGTAATCAGCCCCAGCATTTT. Its protein product is CSVSGQGGNQPQHF.